The 10 T cell receptor beta chains listed next were all sequenced from one sample in a study of blood T cell repertoires in COVID-19. Clones were sequenced by immunoSEQ multiplex PCR, and TCRdb holds only the in-frame ones, with some missing. The sample shows 90,000 to 120,000 clones, more than 75% of them seen only once. Sequencing used peripheral blood. The receptors were sampled from a man in his fifties or sixties with acute or convalescent COVID-19.

This chain connects TRBV27 to TRBJ2-3; 8 nucleotides agree with TRBD2. After removal of 2 bases from V and 0 bases from J, the junction contained 1 base not matched to a gene. Germline loops: CDR1 MNHEY, CDR2 SMNVEV (reference sequence). The CDR3 runs to 15 residues. The CDR3 is CASSLPGGSTDTQYF. CDR3 DNA sequence: TGTGCCAGCAGTTTACCGGGAGGGAGCACAGATACGCAGTATTTT.

This chain uses TRBV14 with TRBJ2-1; TRBD2 matches at 8 bases. Germline CDR1 SGHDN, CDR2 FVKESK. The junction had 9 bases not matched to a gene; V was cut back by 2 bases and J by 6 bases. The CDR3 totals 16 residues. In DNA form, the CDR3 reads TGTGCCAGCAGCCAAAAACCGGGACTAGGCTTCAATGAGCAGTTCTTC. Its translation: CASSQKPGLGFNEQFF.

The chain recombines TRBV28 with TRBJ2-2; 11 bases are a match to TRBD1. In germline, CDR1 is MDHEN, CDR2 SYDVKM. The CDR3 extends over 13 amino acids. The trim removed 10 bases at V and 5 bases at J, leaving 3 bases unmatched. The CDR3 loop is CATGTGGTGELFF. The CDR3, as DNA: TGTGCCACCGGGACAGGGGGTACCGGGGAGCTGTTTTTT. Filled out from reference TRBV28 and TRBJ2-2, the complete variable domain reads DVKVTQSSRYLVKRTGEKVFLECVQDMDHENMFWYRQDPGLGLRLIYFSYDVKMKEKGDIPEGYSVSREKKERFSLILESASTNQTSMYLCATGTGGTGELFFGEGSRLTVL.

The chain uses TRBV7-9 and TRBJ2-1; TRBD1 is a possible D gene (5 bases). CDR3 length: 13 residues. Germline CDR1 reads SEHNR; CDR2 reads FQNEAQ (reference sequence). V lost 6 bases, J lost 10 bases, and 16 bases lay in between. CDR3 in amino acids: CASSDTGMLEQFF. The DNA of the CDR3 is TGTGCCAGCAGTGATACAGGAATGTTAGAGCAGTTCTTC.

In this sample, this clone turned up a few times. The V gene is TRBV5-1, the J gene TRBJ2-3; 7 positions agree with TRBD2. This CDR3 has 16 residues. Germline V gene lookup returns CDR1 SGHRS and CDR2 YFSETQ. Unmatched junction bases numbered 10, after V lost 4 bases and J lost 2 bases. The DNA of the CDR3 is TGCGCCAGCAGCCCCCAGTTGGGAGGGCCCACAGATACGCAGTATTTT. It codes for CASSPQLGGPTDTQYF.

The V gene is TRBV30, the J gene TRBJ2-1; TRBD2 aligns across 10 bases. Trimming removed 3 bases from V and 10 bases from J; junction bases left unmatched: 15. The germline gives CDR1 GTSNPN, CDR2 SVGIG (reference sequence). The CDR3 loop spans 16 amino acids. CDR3 bases: TGTGCCTGGAGACCTCTAGCGGGAGAGGGAGGGAACGAGCAGTTCTTC. It encodes CAWRPLAGEGGNEQFF.

In this sample, this clone turned up once. The chain couples TRBV24-1 to TRBJ2-7, with TRBD1 matching 10 bases. The CDR3 extends over 15 amino acids. V trimming: 4 bases; J trimming: 4 bases; junction bases outside the gene matches: 6. The germline V gene encodes CDR1 KGHDR and CDR2 SFDVKD. The CDR3 spells CATSDRTGGRYEQYF. The CDR3 region has the DNA TGTGCCACCAGTGACCGGACAGGGGGAAGATACGAGCAGTACTTC.

The rearrangement links TRBV19 to TRBJ2-2; 9 bases line up with TRBD2. This CDR3 region has 16 residues. Unmatched junction bases numbered 10, after V lost 6 bases and J lost 5 bases. CDR1 is LNHDA, CDR2 SQIVND, per germline (reference sequence). Here the CDR3 reads CASRTSGGGITGELFF. DNA of the CDR3: TGTGCCAGTAGGACTAGCGGAGGGGGGATAACCGGGGAGCTGTTTTTT.

The chain employs TRBV6-5 and TRBJ1-2; possible D gene TRBD1, 5 bases. Per the germline V gene, CDR1 is MNHEY and CDR2 is SVGAGI. The CDR3 covers 13 residues. V shed 4 bases and J shed 2 bases, with 8 bases lying between them. Written as DNA, the CDR3 is TGTGCCAGCAGTTTAGACAGAAACTATGGCTACACCTTC. Translated: CASSLDRNYGYTF.

The chain links TRBV5-1 to TRBJ2-7, with unresolved D. The CDR3 extends over 14 amino acids. The ends were cut back, 0 bases at V and 1 base at J, with 8 bases in the middle. CDR1 SGHRS and CDR2 YFSETQ come from the germline V gene. This chain's CDR3 is CASSLDPRSYEQYF. CDR3 nucleotide sequence: TGCGCCAGCAGCTTGGATCCTCGGTCCTACGAGCAGTACTTC.